These 23 T cell receptor beta chains share one sample of origin, sequenced in a study of cytomegalovirus exposure and HLA in healthy donors. The PCR employed 60 Vbeta primers together with 13 Jbeta primers. Only in-frame clones appear in the TCRdb table, and some are missing; sequencing was by immunoSEQ multiplex PCR. The data show roughly 180,000 clones, 70% to 85% seen once. The specimen sequenced was PBMCs. These receptor sequences come from a girl aged 2 to 9 in good health and CMV-seropositive.

This chain connects TRBV27 to TRBJ2-3; 10 bases are shared with TRBD2. Germline trimming cut 7 bases from V and 4 bases from J; bases unmatched to any gene: 11. Germline V lookup: CDR1 MNHEY, CDR2 SMNVEV (reference sequence). The CDR3 runs 16 residues. The CDR3 region is CASMSGGASAADTQYF. For the CDR3, the DNA is TGTGCCAGCATGAGCGGGGGGGCCTCAGCGGCAGATACGCAGTATTTT.

The genes are TRBV28 and TRBJ1-5; a possible D gene is TRBD1 (5 bases). The germline CDR1 and CDR2 sequences are MDHEN and SYDVKM. The germline V and J ends were trimmed by 6 bases and 0 bases, with 12 bases remaining between them. The CDR3 spans 15 residues. This CDR3 reads CASSLGGDSNQPQHF. The CDR3 DNA reads as TGTGCCAGCAGCCTGGGGGGGGATAGCAATCAGCCCCAGCATTTT.

In the case of this clone: At one boundary the junction diverges from the germline segment, which might be a read error. The genes are TRBV7-9 and TRBJ2-3, with D unclear. The V gene's germline CDR1 is SEHNR and CDR2 FQNEAQ (reference sequence). CDR3 length: 18 amino acids. The CDR3, as DNA: TGTTCCAGCAGCGCCTCGAGGCGAAGATTTACTAGCACAGATACGCAGTATTTT. Translation gives CSSSASRRRFTSTDTQYF.

CDR3 protein: CASSVSSRGFGYEQYF. As DNA, the CDR3 is TGTGCCAGCAGTGTTTCTAGTAGAGGATTCGGCTACGAGCAGTACTTC. The rearrangement uses TRBV6-1 and TRBJ2-5; D ambiguous. The J call may not be correct, given that the DNA end is closer to TRBJ2-7. Looked up from germline, CDR1 is MNHNS and CDR2 is SASEGT. The CDR3 has 16 residues.

This chain connects TRBV2 to TRBJ2-4, with 8 bases identical to TRBD1. The CDR3 is made up of 14 amino acids. Losses at the gene ends were 6 bases for V and 6 bases for J; bases not matched to a gene: 7. The V gene's germline CDR1 is SNHLY and CDR2 FYNNEI. The DNA of the CDR3 is TGTGCCAGCAGGGACGACAGGGGTGTAAACATTCAGTACTTC. Translation: CASRDDRGVNIQYF.

This clone was detected only a few times. The chain joins TRBV4-1 to TRBJ2-2; 9 bases map to TRBD1. Germline-derived CDR1 and CDR2 are MGHRA and YSYEKL. The J segment lost 1 base and the V segment lost 3 bases, leaving 6 bases of the junction unmatched. This CDR3 contains 17 residues. The CDR3 DNA is TGCGCCAGCAGCCAGCCGGGGACAGGGCTGAACACCGGGGAGCTGTTTTTT. It yields the protein CASSQPGTGLNTGELFF.

This chain connects TRBV6-1 to TRBJ2-3; no clear D. This CDR3 region has 14 residues. V gave up 1 base and J gave up 3 bases, with 8 bases separating them. The germline CDR1 and CDR2 sequences are MNHNS and SASEGT. The CDR3 here is CASSEVQITDTQYF. CDR3 sequence (DNA): TGTGCCAGCAGTGAAGTACAGATTACAGATACGCAGTATTTT.

This clone was picked up a small number of times. The rearrangement uses TRBV14 and TRBJ1-1; D is possibly TRBD1 (5 bases). Germline CDR1 reads SGHDN; CDR2 reads FVKESK. The V and J ends lost 6 bases and 3 bases respectively, with 11 bases between them. CDR3 length: 13 residues. The CDR3 DNA reads as TGTGCCAGCAGTAGCTGGGGGGACACTGAAGCTTTCTTT. Amino acid sequence: CASSSWGDTEAFF.

The rearrangement links TRBV7-3 to TRBJ2-7; TRBD2 matches 8 bases. Germline values: CDR1 SGHTA, CDR2 FQGTGA. The CDR3 extends over 13 amino acids. Trimming removed 5 bases from V and 3 bases from J; junction bases left unmatched: 3. The CDR3 sequence is CASSPGGGYEQYF. The CDR3 coding sequence is TGTGCCAGCAGCCCGGGGGGGGGCTACGAGCAGTACTTC. Combining the CDR3 with reference TRBV7-3 and TRBJ2-7 gives the whole variable domain GAGVSQTPSNKVTEKGKYVELRCDPISGHTALYWYRQSLGQGPEFLIYFQGTGAADDSGLPNDRFFAVRPEGSVSTLKIQRTERGDSAVYLCASSPGGGYEQYFGPGTRLTVT.

This chain joins TRBV29-1 and TRBJ1-1; TRBD1 aligns across 8 bases. The CDR3 loop spans 14 amino acids. Germline V gene data show CDR1 as SQVTM and CDR2 as ANQGSEA. V was pared by 7 bases and J by 6 bases, with 13 bases of the junction left unmatched. DNA of the CDR3: TGCAGCGCCGGTACGACAGGGGCGTCTTCTGAAGCTTTCTTT. Translating gives CSAGTTGASSEAFF.

This clone is a singleton in its sample. The genes are TRBV30 and TRBJ1-3; D not resolved. Germline CDR1 is GTSNPN and CDR2 is SVGIG (reference sequence). This CDR3 has 15 amino acids. The V gene lost 0 bases and the J gene lost 1 base, with 10 bases spanning the gap. The CDR3 nucleotides read TGTGCCTGGAGTGTCGGGTTAATGTCTGGAAACACCATATATTTT. This gives the protein CAWSVGLMSGNTIYF.

The genes are TRBV6-6 and TRBJ2-7; TRBD1 might be the D (6 bases). V lost 5 bases and J 2 bases, leaving 19 bases between the germline ends. The CDR3 covers 16 residues. Germline V lookup: CDR1 MNHNY, CDR2 SVGAGI (reference sequence). CDR3 in DNA: TGTGCCAGCAGTGGCTGGGGTGACAGGACGCCCTACGAGCAGTACTTC. Its translation: CASSGWGDRTPYEQYF.

The chain uses TRBV6-4 and TRBJ2-1; TRBD2 matches at 8 bases. The CDR3 runs to 15 residues. Losses at the gene ends were 6 bases for V and 8 bases for J; bases not matched to a gene: 12. The germline V gene has CDR1 MRHNA and CDR2 SNTAGT. Here the CDR3 DNA reads TGTGCCAGCAGCGATAATAGCGGGACTACGGATGAGCAGTTCTTC. It specifies CASSDNSGTTDEQFF.

The V call is TRBV6-5, the J call TRBJ1-2; 7 nucleotides agree with TRBD1. Germline CDR1 MNHEY, CDR2 SVGAGI. J gave up 2 bases and V 2 bases, and 8 bases lay outside the gene matches. The CDR3 covers 16 residues. The CDR3 sequence is CASSYPLHRGNYGYTF. In DNA form, the CDR3 reads TGTGCCAGCAGTTACCCCCTTCACAGGGGAAACTATGGCTACACCTTC.

The V gene is TRBV28, the J gene TRBJ1-2, with 8 bases identical to TRBD1. This CDR3 spans 12 amino acids. V shed 6 bases, J shed 7 bases, and the junction held 4 bases outside the gene matches. The germline CDR1 and CDR2 sequences are MDHEN and SYDVKM. The CDR3 region is CASRHGTGGYTF. The CDR3 DNA reads as TGTGCCAGCAGACATGGGACAGGTGGCTACACCTTC.

The rearrangement uses TRBV5-1 and TRBJ2-1, with 10 nucleotides matching TRBD2. Germline trimming cut 4 bases from V and 5 bases from J; bases unmatched to any gene: 12. In germline, CDR1 is SGHRS, CDR2 YFSETQ. There are 17 residues in the CDR3. CDR3 region: CASSLLPGLAQDNEQFF. The CDR3 region has the DNA TGCGCCAGCAGCCTACTACCGGGACTAGCGCAGGACAATGAGCAGTTCTTC. Based on the CDR3 plus reference TRBV5-1 and TRBJ2-1, the full variable domain is KAGVTQTPRYLIKTRGQQVTLSCSPISGHRSVSWYQQTPGQGLQFLFEYFSETQRNKGNFPGRFSGRQFSNSRSEMNVSTLELGDSALYLCASSLLPGLAQDNEQFFGPGTRLTVL.

The rearrangement joins TRBV9 to TRBJ2-1; possibly TRBD2 for D (6 bases). The CDR3 runs to 15 residues. Germline V gene data show CDR1 as SGDLS and CDR2 as YYNGEE. The germline V and J ends were trimmed by 5 bases and 0 bases, with 12 bases remaining between them. In DNA form, the CDR3 reads TGTGCCAGCAGTGATAGCGGTCTCTCCTACAATGAGCAGTTCTTC. Its translation: CASSDSGLSYNEQFF.

The rearrangement links TRBV5-1 to TRBJ1-3; 10 bases agree with TRBD1. The V gene end was trimmed by 4 bases and the J gene end by 3 bases; junction bases not matched to a gene: 10. Germline V gene lookup returns CDR1 SGHRS and CDR2 YFSETQ. The CDR3 covers 17 residues. The CDR3 sequence: CASSAGQGRPGGNTIYF. DNA for the CDR3: TGCGCCAGCAGCGCGGGACAGGGGCGTCCTGGTGGAAACACCATATATTTT.

This clone has just one count. The V call is TRBV4-2, the J call TRBJ2-3; TRBD1 agrees at 8 bases. CDR3 length: 14 residues. From germline, CDR1 is LGHNA and CDR2 YNFKEQ. Losses at the gene ends were 3 bases for V and 6 bases for J; bases not matched to a gene: 5. The CDR3 is CASSQRQGSDTQYF. The DNA of the CDR3 is TGTGCCAGCAGCCAGAGACAGGGGTCGGATACGCAGTATTTT.

This sequence joins TRBV28 and TRBJ1-2, with D tentatively TRBD1 (6 bases). CDR3 size: 11 residues. Germline V gene data show CDR1 as MDHEN and CDR2 as SYDVKM. The V gene lost 6 bases and the J gene lost 8 bases, with 10 bases spanning the gap. CDR3 coding DNA: TGTGCCAGCAGCACACAGGGAGGCTACACCTTC. Its translation: CASSTQGGYTF.

The rearrangement joins TRBV30 to TRBJ2-1, with TRBD2 matching 8 bases. Germline loops: CDR1 GTSNPN, CDR2 SVGIG (reference sequence). CDR3 length: 16 residues. V gave up 3 bases and J gave up 4 bases; unmatched junction bases: 11. CDR3 in amino acids: CAWRALLADKYNEQFF. CDR3 nucleotide sequence: TGTGCCTGGAGGGCCCTACTAGCGGATAAATACAATGAGCAGTTCTTC. Combining the CDR3 with reference TRBV30 and TRBJ2-1 gives the whole variable domain SQTIHQWPATLVQPVGSPLSLECTVEGTSNPNLYWYRQAAGRGLQLLFYSVGIGQISSEVPQNLSASRPQDRQFILSSKKLLLSDSGFYLCAWRALLADKYNEQFFGPGTRLTVL.

The rearrangement uses TRBV28 and TRBJ2-7; D may be TRBD1 (6 bases). V lost 3 bases and J 5 bases, leaving 11 bases between the germline ends. Germline CDR1 and CDR2: MDHEN and SYDVKM. The CDR3 is made up of 13 amino acids. The CDR3 sequence is CASSFSSGDEQYF. In DNA, the CDR3 is TGTGCCAGCAGTTTTTCTTCAGGGGACGAGCAGTACTTC.

The chain links TRBV18 to TRBJ1-2; 8 bases map to TRBD1. Germline V gene sequence: CDR1 KGHSH, CDR2 LQKENI. J was trimmed by 2 bases and V by 6 bases; bases with no gene match: 8. This CDR3 comprises 15 residues. DNA of the CDR3: TGTGCCAGCTCCCTCTTGGGACAGGAGAACTATGGCTACACCTTC. It encodes CASSLLGQENYGYTF.